These 31 T cell receptor beta chains were all obtained from the same sample, sequenced in a study of blood T cell repertoires in COVID-19. Only in-frame clones appear in the TCRdb table, and some are missing; sequencing was by immunoSEQ multiplex PCR. The table records under 100,000 clones, about 89% of them present only once. The specimen was peripheral blood. The receptors were gathered from a human donor in a cohort sampled during active COVID-19.

The chain has TRBV14 and TRBJ2-3; TRBD1 might be the D (5 bases). CDR3 length equals 16 residues. Germline CDR1 and CDR2: SGHDN and FVKESK. V gave up 4 bases and J gave up 2 bases, with 16 bases separating them. The chain's CDR3 is CASSRLQAEPTDTQYF. Here the CDR3 DNA reads TGTGCCAGCAGCCGGTTACAGGCAGAGCCCACAGATACGCAGTATTTT. Together with reference TRBV14 and TRBJ2-3, the CDR3 gives the full variable domain: EAGVTQFPSHSVIEKGQTVTLRCDPISGHDNLYWYRRVMGKEIKFLLHFVKESKQDESGMPNNRFLAERTGGTYSTLKVQPAELEDSGVYFCASSRLQAEPTDTQYFGPGTRLTVL.

The rearrangement joins TRBV18 to TRBJ1-2, with unresolved D. V lost 3 bases and J lost 3, with 14 bases in between. Germline-derived CDR1 and CDR2 are KGHSH and LQKENI. The CDR3 is 15 amino acids. The CDR3 bases are TGTGCCAGCTCACCTCTGAGGGTTTCGGACTATGGCTACACCTTC. The encoded protein is CASSPLRVSDYGYTF.

The chain recombines TRBV2 with TRBJ1-1; 7 bases align to TRBD1. CDR1 SNHLY and CDR2 FYNNEI come from the germline V gene. The CDR3 consists of 14 residues. V trimming: 2 bases; J trimming: 5 bases; junction bases outside the gene matches: 5. This CDR3 is CASSEPRTGTEAFF. The CDR3 DNA follows: TGTGCCAGCAGTGAACCAAGGACAGGAACTGAAGCTTTCTTT.

The rearrangement joins TRBV27 to TRBJ1-1; 8 bases line up with TRBD1. Germline-derived CDR1 and CDR2 are MNHEY and SMNVEV (reference sequence). This CDR3 has 13 residues. After removal of 4 bases from V and 7 bases from J, the junction contained 5 bases not matched to a gene. The CDR3 DNA sequence: TGTGCCAGCAGTTACAGGGGGGAAGGTGAAGCTTTCTTT. This encodes CASSYRGEGEAFF.

The chain is built from TRBV28 and TRBJ2-3; 8 bases map to TRBD2. In germline, CDR1 is MDHEN, CDR2 SYDVKM. V gave up 3 bases and J gave up 9 bases; unmatched junction bases: 8. This CDR3 has 14 residues. The CDR3 region is CASSLLAGPGTQYF. The CDR3 coding sequence is TGTGCCAGCAGTTTGTTAGCGGGGCCGGGGACGCAGTATTTT.

In this sample, this clone turned up once. This chain links TRBV3-1 (or the pseudogene TRBV3-2) with TRBJ1-2; TRBD1 matches 7 bases. V lost 2 bases and J lost 5; bases outside the gene matches: 5. CDR1 LGHDT and CDR2 YNNKEL come from the germline V gene (reference sequence). The CDR3 has 14 amino acids. The CDR3 region is CASSQLRGQYGYTF. CDR3 coding DNA: TGTGCCAGCAGCCAATTGAGGGGGCAGTATGGCTACACCTTC.

This chain uses TRBV2 with TRBJ1-1; TRBD1 matches 9 bases. The length of the CDR3 is 14 residues. Losses at the gene ends were 8 bases for V and 6 bases for J; bases not matched to a gene: 10. CDR1 SNHLY and CDR2 FYNNEI come from the germline V gene. The DNA of the CDR3 is TGTGCCAGCGCCAGACAGGGGGTGATCTCTGAAGCTTTCTTT. It yields the protein CASARQGVISEAFF.

This clone was seen a single time. The chain combines TRBV9 with TRBJ1-3; 9 bases line up with TRBD1. V was clipped by 3 bases and J by 3 bases; unmatched bases: 4. Germline lookup yields CDR1 SGDLS and CDR2 YYNGEE. This CDR3 is built from 15 residues. The CDR3 DNA reads as TGTGCCAGCAGCGCCGGGACAGGGATTGGAAACACCATATATTTT. Translating it yields CASSAGTGIGNTIYF.

This chain joins TRBV27 and TRBJ2-3; D is perhaps TRBD1 (5 bases). CDR3 length equals 12 residues. The germline V gene encodes CDR1 MNHEY and CDR2 SMNVEV (reference sequence). Trimming removed 3 bases at V and 4 bases at J, with 5 bases between. The CDR3 coding sequence is TGTGCCAGCAGTTTGGGGCCAGATACGCAGTATTTT. Its protein is CASSLGPDTQYF.

The rearrangement links TRBV5-1 to TRBJ2-5, with D possibly matching TRBD2 (5 bases). Germline V gene data show CDR1 as SGHRS and CDR2 as YFSETQ. V lost 1 base to trimming and J lost 4 bases, with 11 bases between them. CDR3 length equals 14 residues. The CDR3 nucleotides read TGCGCCAGCAGCTTGCAAGACTACTCAGAGACCCAGTACTTC. It specifies CASSLQDYSETQYF.

The chain couples TRBV9 to TRBJ2-1, with 7 positions matching TRBD2. Looked up from germline, CDR1 is SGDLS and CDR2 is YYNGEE. J was trimmed by 3 bases and V by 0 bases; bases with no gene match: 18. This CDR3 comprises 20 residues. The CDR3 sequence: CASSVVGGVGASGFYNEQFF. The DNA for the CDR3 is TGTGCCAGCAGCGTAGTAGGAGGGGTAGGGGCTAGCGGTTTCTACAATGAGCAGTTCTTC. The complete variable domain, with remaining parts taken from reference TRBV9 and TRBJ2-1, reads DSGVTQTPKHLITATGQRVTLRCSPRSGDLSVYWYQQSLDQGLQFLIQYYNGEERAKGNILERFSAQQFPDLHSELNLSSLELGDSALYFCASSVVGGVGASGFYNEQFFGPGTRLTVL.

The chain joins TRBV7-2 to TRBJ1-2, with 7 nucleotides matching TRBD1. Trimming at V came to 3 bases and at J to 14 bases, leaving 12 bases not matched to a gene. Germline CDR1 is SGHTA and CDR2 is FQGNSA. The CDR3 spans 13 residues. The CDR3 DNA is TGTGCCAGCAGCTTTTTTAGCTCCAGGGGGGTAACCTTC. This gives the protein CASSFFSSRGVTF. The whole variable domain, filled in from reference TRBV7-2 and TRBJ1-2, reads GAGVSQSPSNKVTEKGKDVELRCDPISGHTALYWYRQSLGQGLEFLIYFQGNSAPDKSGLPSDRFSAERTGGSVSTLTIQRTQQEDSAVYLCASSFFSSRGVTFGSGTRLTVV.

The chain combines TRBV5-1 with TRBJ1-1, with D possibly being TRBD1 (5 bases). This CDR3 has 14 amino acids. Trimming pared 4 bases from V and 1 base from J, leaving 11 bases between. The V gene's germline CDR1 is SGHRS and CDR2 YFSETQ. CDR3 nucleotides: TGCGCCAGCAGCGGGGACTACAGGAACACTGAAGCTTTCTTT. It specifies CASSGDYRNTEAFF.

The CDR3, as DNA: TGTGCCAGCAGCTTGACCGGGACAGGGGGCTTCGAGCAGTACTTC. It is translated as CASSLTGTGGFEQYF. The rearrangement joins TRBV5-8 to TRBJ2-7, with 12 nucleotides matching TRBD1. CDR3 length: 15 amino acids. Germline CDR1 and CDR2: SGHTS and YDEGEE. The junction had 5 bases not matched to a gene; V was cut back by 1 base and J by 6 bases.

The chain couples TRBV28 to TRBJ2-7, with 8 bases that match TRBD1. Germline trimming cut 5 bases from V and 1 base from J; bases unmatched to any gene: 7. The CDR3 covers 15 residues. The germline V gene encodes CDR1 MDHEN and CDR2 SYDVKM. In nucleotides, the CDR3 is TGTGCCAGCAGTGTTCCGGGACAGGCTTCCTACGAGCAGTACTTC. It translates to CASSVPGQASYEQYF.

The chain is built from TRBV28 and TRBJ1-2; no firm D call. CDR1 and CDR2 (germline): MDHEN, SYDVKM. V lost 3 bases and J lost 7, with 12 bases in between. The CDR3 contains 13 residues. CDR3 DNA sequence: TGTGCCAGCAGTTTCGGGGTGAGAGTTGGCTACACCTTC. Protein: CASSFGVRVGYTF.

This sequence joins TRBV7-2 and TRBJ1-5; TRBD1 is a possible D gene (5 bases). The CDR3 is 14 residues long. Trimming removed 3 bases from V and 0 bases from J, with 6 bases in between. CDR1 is SGHTA, CDR2 FQGNSA, per germline. The CDR3 is CASSFRVSNQPQHF. Written as DNA, the CDR3 is TGTGCCAGCAGCTTCAGGGTTAGCAATCAGCCCCAGCATTTT.

This clone was seen only once. For the CDR3, the DNA is TGTGCCATCAGTGAGCAGGGGACGGGCAATTCACCCCTCCACTTT. Amino acids: CAISEQGTGNSPLHF. The chain combines TRBV10-3 with TRBJ1-6; TRBD1 is a possible D gene (6 bases). Germline V gives CDR1 ENHRY, CDR2 SYGVKD. V shed 2 bases and J shed 7 bases, with 12 bases lying between them. This CDR3 is built from 15 residues.

The genes are TRBV27 and TRBJ2-3, with D tentatively TRBD1 (6 bases). CDR1 MNHEY and CDR2 SMNVEV come from the germline V gene (reference sequence). The CDR3 runs to 15 residues. V lost 5 bases to trimming and J lost 6 bases, with 18 bases between them. The CDR3 here is CASSPWGRPRDTQYF. The CDR3 DNA reads TGTGCCAGCAGTCCATGGGGGCGGCCCCGTGATACGCAGTATTTT.

The sample holds one count of this clone. This sequence joins TRBV5-1 and TRBJ2-3; D possibly corresponds to TRBD2 (5 bases). V lost 0 bases, J lost 5 bases, and 10 bases lay in between. Per germline, CDR1 SGHRS and CDR2 YFSETQ. The CDR3 contains 14 residues. CDR3 nucleotide sequence: TGCGCCAGCAGCTTGGAGAGGGTTGAAGATACGCAGTATTTT. It encodes CASSLERVEDTQYF.

This clone was seen ten or more times. This rearrangement joins TRBV28 to TRBJ1-5, with D unresolved. CDR1 is MDHEN, CDR2 SYDVKM, per germline. This CDR3 spans 10 amino acids. Trimming removed 10 bases at V and 4 bases at J, with 5 bases between. The CDR3 reads CATNNQPQHF. DNA for the CDR3: TGTGCCACCAATAATCAGCCCCAGCATTTT.

V gene TRBV7-6 combines with J gene TRBJ1-6; the match to TRBD1 covers 7 bases. The junction had 7 bases not matched to a gene; V was cut back by 4 bases and J by 7 bases. CDR3 length equals 15 residues. Per the germline V gene, CDR1 is SGHVS and CDR2 is FNYEAQ. Here the CDR3 reads CASSYTGAENSPLHF. CDR3 nucleotide sequence: TGTGCCAGCAGCTACACAGGGGCTGAAAATTCACCCCTCCACTTT.

The CDR3 is CASSLDGGRGLFHGYTF. The CDR3 region has the DNA TGTGCCAGCAGCTTAGACGGTGGCAGGGGGCTGTTCCATGGCTACACCTTC. This chain joins TRBV7-9 and TRBJ1-2, with 8 positions matching TRBD1. Per germline, CDR1 SEHNR and CDR2 FQNEAQ (reference sequence). V dropped 1 base and J dropped 6; count of bases not matched to a gene: 13. The CDR3 spans 17 residues.

The chain carries TRBV3-1 (or the pseudogene TRBV3-2) and TRBJ1-2, with 8 bases lining up with TRBD1. V trimming: 0 bases; J trimming: 8 bases; junction bases outside the gene matches: 5. From germline, CDR1 is LGHDT and CDR2 YNNKEL (reference sequence). The CDR3 covers 14 residues. DNA for the CDR3: TGTGCCAGCAGCCAAGAAAACAGGGGGGGAGGCTACACCTTC. As protein: CASSQENRGGGYTF.

A single count supports this clone. The CDR3 is CASSIEDKVYGYTF. For the CDR3, the DNA is TGTGCCAGTAGTATAGAAGACAAGGTCTATGGCTACACCTTC. The J gene is TRBJ1-2, the V gene TRBV19; D unclear. This CDR3 has 14 amino acids. V was shortened by 0 bases and J by 4 bases, with 9 bases between the two germline ends. CDR1 and CDR2 from the germline V gene are LNHDA and SQIVND (reference sequence).

This chain joins TRBV12-3 or TRBV12-4 and TRBJ1-5, with a tentative D call TRBD1 (5 bases). Trimming removed 3 bases at V and 3 bases at J, with 6 bases between. The CDR3 spans 13 residues. The CDR3 sequence: CASSLTDNQPQHF. Written as DNA, the CDR3 is TGTGCCAGCAGTTTGACAGACAATCAGCCCCAGCATTTT.

This chain links TRBV28 with TRBJ2-5, with D possibly matching TRBD2 (5 bases). The germline CDR1 and CDR2 sequences are MDHEN and SYDVKM. This CDR3 comprises 14 residues. The germline V and J ends were trimmed by 3 bases and 3 bases, with 11 bases remaining between them. CDR3 loop: CASSFWAGKETQYF. DNA of the CDR3: TGTGCCAGCAGTTTCTGGGCGGGCAAAGAGACCCAGTACTTC.

The chain couples TRBV4-1 to TRBJ2-2; 9 bases are a match to TRBD1. CDR3 size: 15 residues. V gave up 5 bases and J gave up 5 bases; unmatched junction bases: 6. CDR1 is MGHRA and CDR2 is YSYEKL in the germline V gene. CDR3 sequence: CASSSRQGDTGELFF. The CDR3 region has the DNA TGCGCCAGCAGCTCCCGACAGGGGGATACCGGGGAGCTGTTTTTT.

The chain uses TRBV4-2 and TRBJ2-4; tentatively, D is TRBD1 (5 bases). This CDR3 comprises 17 residues. The V gene lost 0 bases and the J gene lost 5 bases, with 17 bases spanning the gap. Per germline, CDR1 LGHNA and CDR2 YNFKEQ. The CDR3 DNA is TGTGCCAGCAGCCAAGATGGCAGGGCTTTTATTCAAAACATTCAGTACTTC. It yields the protein CASSQDGRAFIQNIQYF.

The V and J genes are TRBV12-3 or TRBV12-4 and TRBJ2-7; no definite D call. The V and J ends lost 5 bases and 5 bases respectively, with 7 bases between them. The CDR3 totals 11 residues. In DNA, the CDR3 is TGTGCCAGCAGTCCGAGTAACGAGCAGTACTTC. Protein product: CASSPSNEQYF.

The V gene is TRBV6-5, the J gene TRBJ1-5, with 11 positions matching TRBD1. The CDR3 runs 15 residues. J was trimmed by 4 bases and V by 6 bases; bases with no gene match: 5. Germline V gene sequence: CDR1 MNHEY, CDR2 SVGAGI. CDR3 bases: TGTGCCAGCAGACCCGGACAGGGGGCAAATCAGCCCCAGCATTTT. Amino acids: CASRPGQGANQPQHF.